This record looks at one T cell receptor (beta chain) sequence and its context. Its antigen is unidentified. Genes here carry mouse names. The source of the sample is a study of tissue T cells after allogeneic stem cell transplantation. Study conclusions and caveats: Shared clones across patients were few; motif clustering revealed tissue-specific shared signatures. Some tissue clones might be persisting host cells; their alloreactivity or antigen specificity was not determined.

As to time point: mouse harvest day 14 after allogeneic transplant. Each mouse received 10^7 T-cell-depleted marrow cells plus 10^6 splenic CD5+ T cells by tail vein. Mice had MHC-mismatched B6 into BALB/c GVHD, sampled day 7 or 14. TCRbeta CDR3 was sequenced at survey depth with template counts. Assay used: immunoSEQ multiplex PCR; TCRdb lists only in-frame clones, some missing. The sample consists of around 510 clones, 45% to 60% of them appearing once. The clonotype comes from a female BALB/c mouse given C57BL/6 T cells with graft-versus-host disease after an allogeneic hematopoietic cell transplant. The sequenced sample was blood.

The CDR3 loop is CASSQEGGRDTQYF. The part of the CDR3 DNA that was read is TGTGCCAGCAGCCAAGAGGGGGGCAGAGACACCCAGTAC. This chain uses TRBV5 with TRBJ2-5, with D tentatively TRBD2 (7 bases). The read falls 1 residue short of the CDR3 end, and the missing part is taken from the germline J gene. Trimming pared 0 bases from V and 5 bases from J, leaving 9 bases between. The V gene's germline CDR1 is LGHNA and CDR2 YNLKQL (reference sequence). This CDR3 region has 14 residues.